The clone carrying this TCR beta chain was detected a few times. Its antigen is as yet unknown. Gene names follow the mouse nomenclature. The read ends 3 residues before the CDR3 terminus; that terminus is restored from the germline J gene. These data originate in a study of CD8+ T cells in alopecia areata. Study findings and constraints: Clonality was higher in lesional than normal scalp, especially in alopecia totalis/universalis.

V trimming: 0 bases; J trimming: 0 bases; junction bases outside the gene matches: 8. CDR1 and CDR2 (germline): SGHSA, FRNQAP. This CDR3 has 19 residues. Cells pooled from cutaneous lymph nodes were sorted on CD4, CD8alpha, NKG2D, NKG2ACE and other markers. Extracted RNA was reverse transcribed, and the resulting cDNA served as sequencing template. Clones were read by immunoSEQ multiplex PCR, and TCRdb kept only the in-frame ones, dropping some. The sample was found to contain about 270,000 clones, and every one recurs. Sequencing input: CD4+ T cells sorted from a lymph node. The origin of this receptor is a C3H/HeJ mouse with alopecia areata. The MHC haplotype of this mouse line is H2-k. This rearrangement joins TRBV16 to TRBJ1-6, with 7 bases that match TRBD1. TRBJ1-6 is an open reading frame whose function is uncertain. CDR3 region: CASSLDWGQKNSYNSPLYF. The CDR3 bases that were read are TGTGCAAGCAGCTTAGATTGGGGACAGAAGAATTCCTATAATTCGCCC.